The T cell receptor beta chain under discussion was sequenced for a study of T cells after somatic rescue of genetic block. Assay: immunoSEQ multiplex PCR; the TCRdb copy retains only in-frame clones and omits some. In the table there are 7,500 or so clones, approximately 82% of which are singletons. The CDR3 is made up of 16 amino acids. V lost 5 bases and J lost 1, with 17 bases in between. Germline CDR1 and CDR2: LGHNA and YNFKEQ. The sequence was obtained from a boy between 10 and 17 years old. The rearrangement links TRBV4-2 to TRBJ1-1, with D perhaps TRBD1 (5 bases). The material sequenced was peripheral blood mononuclear cells (PBMCs). The CDR3 region has the DNA TGTGCCAGCAGCGAAGGGTTGGGGCGGGGGAACACTGAAGCTTTCTTT. It specifies CASSEGLGRGNTEAFF.